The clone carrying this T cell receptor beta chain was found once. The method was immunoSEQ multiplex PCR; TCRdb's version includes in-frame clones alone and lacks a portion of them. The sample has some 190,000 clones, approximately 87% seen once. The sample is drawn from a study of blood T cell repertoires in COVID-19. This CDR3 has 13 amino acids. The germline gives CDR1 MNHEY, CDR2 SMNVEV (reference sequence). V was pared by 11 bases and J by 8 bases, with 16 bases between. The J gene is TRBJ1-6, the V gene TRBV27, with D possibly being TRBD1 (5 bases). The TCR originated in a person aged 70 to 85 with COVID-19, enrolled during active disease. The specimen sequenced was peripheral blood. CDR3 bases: TGTGCCTCGTCGTGGGGGGATTATTCACCCCTCCACTTT. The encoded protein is CASSWGDYSPLHF.